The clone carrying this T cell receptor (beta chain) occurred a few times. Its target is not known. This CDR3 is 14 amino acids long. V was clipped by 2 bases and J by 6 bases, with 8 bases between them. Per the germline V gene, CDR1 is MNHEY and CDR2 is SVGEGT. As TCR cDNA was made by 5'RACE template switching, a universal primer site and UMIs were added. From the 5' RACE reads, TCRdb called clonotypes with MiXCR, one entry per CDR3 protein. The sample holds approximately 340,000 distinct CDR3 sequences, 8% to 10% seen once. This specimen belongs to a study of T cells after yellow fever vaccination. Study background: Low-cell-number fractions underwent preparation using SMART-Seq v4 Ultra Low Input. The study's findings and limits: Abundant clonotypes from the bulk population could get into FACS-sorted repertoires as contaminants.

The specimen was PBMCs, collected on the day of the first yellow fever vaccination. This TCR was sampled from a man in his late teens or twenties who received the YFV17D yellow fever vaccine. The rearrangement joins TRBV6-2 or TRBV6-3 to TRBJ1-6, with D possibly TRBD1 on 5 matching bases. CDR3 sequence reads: CASSYNRPNSPLHF. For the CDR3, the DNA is TGTGCCAGCAGTTACAACAGGCCTAATTCACCCCTCCACTTT.